The rows below give T cell receptor beta chains drawn from one sample of a study of T cell responses to AZD1222 COVID-19 vaccine. Sequencing used immunoSEQ multiplex PCR; TCRdb keeps in-frame clones, though not all of them. The sample consists of 120,000 or so clones, about 90% of them appearing once. The material was peripheral blood, obtained 28 days after the second AZD1222 dose. These receptors were collected from an adult who received the AZD1222 COVID-19 vaccine. Both conserved end residues are part of each CDR3. D genes are given only for firm matches. Size values are once, few and many counts, or a class for expanded clones, and some rows have none.

d_gene	j_gene	abundance	v_gene	CDR3aa
-	TRBJ1-6	once	TRBV5-4	CASSAGRSPLHF
-	TRBJ2-3	once	TRBV7-3	CASSLMAGTDTQYF
-	TRBJ1-5	once	TRBV10-3	CAISTRGGNQPQHF
-	TRBJ2-1	-	TRBV5-6	CASSLPRLKPYNEQFF
TRBD1	TRBJ2-7	-	TRBV24-1	CATSRGQGYEQYF
TRBD1	TRBJ2-7	-	TRBV28	CASSVDRAEQYF
TRBD2	TRBJ2-3	few	TRBV24-1	CATSAGGADTQYF
-	TRBJ1-2	-	TRBV18	CASSPNSNRLGRVNGYTF
TRBD1	TRBJ2-4	-	TRBV24-1	CATRDRDPAKNIQYF
-	TRBJ1-5	-	TRBV12-3/TRBV12-4	CASSLLSNQPQHF
-	TRBJ2-1	-	TRBV7-9	CASSILESSEQFF
-	TRBJ2-3	-	TRBV15	CATSRDWARTDTQYF
-	TRBJ2-7	-	TRBV10-2	CASTTTGGSYEQYF
-	TRBJ2-5	-	TRBV11-2	CASSLIGAGETQYF
-	TRBJ1-2	-	TRBV6-1	CASSEREQGIGGYTF
-	TRBJ1-2	-	TRBV28	CATSPPEGYTF
-	TRBJ1-1	-	TRBV28	CASSLPAGRNPEAFF
-	TRBJ2-5	-	TRBV5-8	CASSLDRKETQYF
-	TRBJ2-7	-	TRBV6-1	CASSERRGYTYEQYF
-	TRBJ1-3	-	TRBV2	CASRRLTVSGNTIYF
TRBD1	TRBJ2-2	-	TRBV6-5	CASSRQGVNTGELFF
TRBD1	TRBJ1-5	-	TRBV7-8	CASSLRGPGQGHQPQHF
-	TRBJ1-2	-	TRBV28	CASSGNGYTF
TRBD1	TRBJ2-7	-	TRBV30	CAWRGTGGSYEQYF
-	TRBJ1-2	-	TRBV28	CATRRQALDYGYTF
TRBD2	TRBJ2-5	once	TRBV20-1	CSASGGGAGGAYETQYF
TRBD1	TRBJ2-7	-	TRBV10-2	CASTPGTDSYEQYF
-	TRBJ2-1	once	TRBV7-8	CASSPLTGRNEQFF
-	TRBJ1-5	-	TRBV3-1/TRBV3-2	CASSPAVDQPQHF
TRBD1	TRBJ1-1	-	TRBV4-2	CASSSRDRGGRAFF
TRBD1	TRBJ1-6	-	TRBV10-3	CAISEFQGADSPLHF